This T cell receptor (beta chain) derives from a study of siplizumab effects on memory and regulatory T cells. Notes on the study in general: Proliferating siplizumab-cultured Tregs lacked confirmed suppressive function. Siplizumab produced a significant drop in alloreactive sequences attributable to unstimulated CD4+ memory cells. Assignment to unstimulated subsets succeeded for only a minor fraction of the alloreactive clones.

Every sample had approximately 97,000 of its TCR templates assayed. The assay was immunoSEQ multiplex PCR, and TCRdb's table has in-frame clones only and misses some. The repertoire holds just over 50,000 clones, under 98% seen once, with 0.55% to 0.65% in the top ten. About this clone itself: Its antigen is still unknown.

The CDR3 covers 14 residues. J was trimmed by 2 bases and V by 8 bases; bases with no gene match: 3. Germline V gives CDR1 ENHRY, CDR2 SYGVKD. The TCR originated in a human donor in good health. V and J are TRBV10-3 and TRBJ2-3; TRBD1 agrees at 11 bases. The sequenced sample was naive CD4+ T cells sorted from blood. CDR3 DNA: TGTGCCATCCAGGGACAGGGGGACACAGATACGCAGTATTTT. It codes for CAIQGQGDTDTQYF.